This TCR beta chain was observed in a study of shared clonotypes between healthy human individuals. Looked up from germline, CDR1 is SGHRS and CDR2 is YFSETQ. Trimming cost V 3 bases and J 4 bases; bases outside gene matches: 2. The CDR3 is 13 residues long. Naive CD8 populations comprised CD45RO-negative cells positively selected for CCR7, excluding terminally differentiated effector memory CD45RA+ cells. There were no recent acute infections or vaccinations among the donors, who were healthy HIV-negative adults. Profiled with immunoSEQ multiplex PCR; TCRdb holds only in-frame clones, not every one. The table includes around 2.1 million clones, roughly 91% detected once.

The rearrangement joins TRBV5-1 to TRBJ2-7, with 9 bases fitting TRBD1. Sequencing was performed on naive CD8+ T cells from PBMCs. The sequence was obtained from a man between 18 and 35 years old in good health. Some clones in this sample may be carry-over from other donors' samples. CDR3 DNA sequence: TGCGCCAGCAGCTACGACAGGGGGTACGAGCAGTACTTC. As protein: CASSYDRGYEQYF.